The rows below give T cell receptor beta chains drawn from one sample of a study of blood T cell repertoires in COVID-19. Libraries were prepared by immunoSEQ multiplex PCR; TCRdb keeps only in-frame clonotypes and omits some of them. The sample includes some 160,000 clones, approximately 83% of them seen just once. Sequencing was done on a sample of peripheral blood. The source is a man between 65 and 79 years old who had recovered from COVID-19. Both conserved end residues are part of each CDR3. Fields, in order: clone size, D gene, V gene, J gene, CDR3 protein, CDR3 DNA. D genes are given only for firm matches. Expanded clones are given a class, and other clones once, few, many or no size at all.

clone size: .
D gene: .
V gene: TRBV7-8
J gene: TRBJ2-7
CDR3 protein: CASSFSDEGSYEQYF
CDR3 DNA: TGTGCCAGCAGCTTTTCGGACGAGGGCTCCTACGAGCAGTACTTC

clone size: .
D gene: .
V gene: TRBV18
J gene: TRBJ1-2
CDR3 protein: CASSPGQYTNYGYTF
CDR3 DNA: TGTGCCAGCTCACCAGGACAGTACACCAACTATGGCTACACCTTC

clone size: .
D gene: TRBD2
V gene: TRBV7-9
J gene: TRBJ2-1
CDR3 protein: CASSPEAGGPSEQFF
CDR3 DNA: TGTGCCAGCAGCCCAGAAGCGGGAGGGCCCTCTGAGCAGTTCTTC

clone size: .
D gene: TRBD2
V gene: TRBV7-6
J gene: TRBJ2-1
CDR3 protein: CASSSGLAGVYEQFF
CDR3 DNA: TGTGCCAGCAGCTCGGGACTAGCGGGAGTCTATGAGCAGTTCTTC

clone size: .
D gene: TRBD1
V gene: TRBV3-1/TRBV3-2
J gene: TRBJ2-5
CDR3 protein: CASSQRRDRGTETQYF
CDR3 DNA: TGTGCCAGCAGCCAAAGACGGGACAGGGGTACGGAGACCCAGTACTTC

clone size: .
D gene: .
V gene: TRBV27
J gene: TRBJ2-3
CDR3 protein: CASSEKTGIQGADTQYF
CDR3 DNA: TGTGCCAGCAGCGAAAAAACCGGGATTCAAGGAGCAGATACGCAGTATTTT

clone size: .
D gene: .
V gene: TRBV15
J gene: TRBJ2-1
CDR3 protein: CATRSTRGSYNEQFF
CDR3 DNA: TGTGCCACCAGAAGTACCAGGGGCTCATACAATGAGCAGTTCTTC

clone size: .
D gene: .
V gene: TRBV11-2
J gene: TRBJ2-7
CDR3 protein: CASSPSWDTFYEQYF
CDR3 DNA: TGTGCCAGCAGCCCAAGCTGGGACACATTCTACGAGCAGTACTTC

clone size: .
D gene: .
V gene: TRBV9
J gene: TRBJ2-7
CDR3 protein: CASSVEGGSAYEQYF
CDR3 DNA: TGTGCCAGCAGCGTAGAGGGGGGGAGCGCCTACGAGCAGTACTTC

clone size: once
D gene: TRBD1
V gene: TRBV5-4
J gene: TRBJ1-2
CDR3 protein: CASSPPGQPYGYTF
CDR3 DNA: TGTGCCAGCAGCCCTCCGGGACAGCCTTATGGCTACACCTTC

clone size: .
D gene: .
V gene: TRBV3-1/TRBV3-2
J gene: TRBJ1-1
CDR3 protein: CASSEGPGPGETEAFF
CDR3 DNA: TGTGCCAGCAGCGAAGGACCAGGCCCCGGGGAAACTGAAGCTTTCTTT

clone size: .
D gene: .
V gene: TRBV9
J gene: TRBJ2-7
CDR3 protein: CASSVVPGKEQYF
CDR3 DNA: TGTGCCAGCAGCGTAGTTCCAGGGAAGGAGCAGTACTTC

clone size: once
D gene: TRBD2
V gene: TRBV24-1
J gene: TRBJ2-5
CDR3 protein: CATSDPTSGGKGTQYF
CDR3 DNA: TGTGCCACCAGTGACCCGACTAGCGGGGGTAAGGGGACCCAGTACTTC

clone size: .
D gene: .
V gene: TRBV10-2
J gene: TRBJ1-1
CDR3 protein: CASSVAGGNTEAFF
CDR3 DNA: TGCGCCAGCAGTGTGGCAGGAGGGAACACTGAAGCTTTCTTT

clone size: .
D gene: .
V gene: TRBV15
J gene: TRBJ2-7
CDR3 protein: CATSRSSQGRNEQYF
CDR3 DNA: TGTGCCACCAGCAGGAGTTCACAGGGTAGGAACGAGCAGTACTTC

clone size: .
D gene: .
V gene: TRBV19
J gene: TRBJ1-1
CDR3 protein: CASSPPGRGNTEAFF
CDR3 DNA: TGTGCCAGTAGCCCCCCTGGCAGGGGAAACACTGAAGCTTTCTTT

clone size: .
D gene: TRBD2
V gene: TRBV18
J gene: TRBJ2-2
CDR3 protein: CASSPGLAGADGELFF
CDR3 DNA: TGTGCCAGCTCCCCGGGACTAGCGGGAGCCGACGGGGAGCTGTTTTTT

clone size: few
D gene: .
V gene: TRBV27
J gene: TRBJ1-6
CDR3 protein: CASSLGKEVDSPLHF
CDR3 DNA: TGTGCCAGCAGTTTAGGGAAGGAGGTGGATTCACCCCTCCACTTT

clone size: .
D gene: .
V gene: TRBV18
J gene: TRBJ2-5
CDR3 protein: CASSPLVGPETQYF
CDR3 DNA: TGTGCCAGCTCACCACTCGTGGGGCCAGAGACCCAGTACTTC

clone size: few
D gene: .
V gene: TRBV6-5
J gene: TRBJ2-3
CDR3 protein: CASSYSGVPTDTQYF
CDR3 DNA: TGTGCCAGCAGTTACTCAGGGGTCCCCACAGATACGCAGTATTTT

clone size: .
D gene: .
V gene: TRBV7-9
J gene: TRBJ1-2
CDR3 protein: CASSLLAANYGYTF
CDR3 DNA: TGTGCCAGCAGCTTACTGGCGGCTAACTATGGCTACACCTTC

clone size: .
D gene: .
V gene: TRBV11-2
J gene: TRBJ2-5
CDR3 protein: CASSFSIQETQYF
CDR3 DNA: TGTGCCAGCAGCTTTAGTATTCAAGAGACCCAGTACTTC

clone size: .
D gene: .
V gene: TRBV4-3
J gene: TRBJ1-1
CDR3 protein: CASSHSPDTEAFF
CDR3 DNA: TGCGCCAGCAGCCACTCTCCGGACACTGAAGCTTTCTTT

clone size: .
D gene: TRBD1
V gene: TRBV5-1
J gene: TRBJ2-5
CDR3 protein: CASSLGGWTGETQYF
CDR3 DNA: TGCGCCAGCAGCTTGGGCGGGTGGACAGGAGAGACCCAGTACTTC

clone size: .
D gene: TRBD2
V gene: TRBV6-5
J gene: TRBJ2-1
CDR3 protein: CASSSRTSGRINEQFF
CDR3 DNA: TGTGCCAGCAGTTCCCGGACTAGCGGGAGAATCAATGAGCAGTTCTTC

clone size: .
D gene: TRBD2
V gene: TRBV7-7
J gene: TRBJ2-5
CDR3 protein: CASSLVFAAGEETQYF
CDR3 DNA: TGTGCTAGCAGCTTAGTGTTTGCAGCGGGGGAAGAGACCCAGTACTTC

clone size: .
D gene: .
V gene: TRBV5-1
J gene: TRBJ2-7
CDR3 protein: CASSLSGLPYEQYF
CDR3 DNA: TGCGCCAGCAGCTTGTCCGGGTTACCCTACGAGCAGTACTTC

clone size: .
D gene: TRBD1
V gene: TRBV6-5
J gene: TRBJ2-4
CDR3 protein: CASSPGQIAKNIQYF
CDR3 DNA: TGTGCCAGCTCTCCGGGACAGATAGCCAAAAACATTCAGTACTTC

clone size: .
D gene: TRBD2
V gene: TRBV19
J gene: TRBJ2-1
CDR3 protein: CASSSRTSGSYNEQFF
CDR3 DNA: TGTGCCAGTAGTTCCCGGACTAGCGGAAGCTACAATGAGCAGTTCTTC

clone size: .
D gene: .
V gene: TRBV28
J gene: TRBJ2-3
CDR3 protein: CASSTTSLDTQYF
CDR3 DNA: TGTGCCAGCAGTACCACTAGCCTTGATACGCAGTATTTT

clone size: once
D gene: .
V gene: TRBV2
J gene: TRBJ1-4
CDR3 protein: CASSPGTPPSNEKLFF
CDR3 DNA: TGTGCCAGCAGTCCCGGGACACCCCCATCTAATGAAAAACTGTTTTTT

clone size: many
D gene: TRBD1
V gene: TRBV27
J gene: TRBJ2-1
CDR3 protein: CASRPDRGSRNEQFF
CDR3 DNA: TGTGCCAGCAGACCCGACAGGGGGTCCAGAAATGAGCAGTTCTTC

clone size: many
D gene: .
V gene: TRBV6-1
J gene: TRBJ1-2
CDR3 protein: CASSEAPGDYGYTF
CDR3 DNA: TGTGCCAGCAGTGAGGCCCCCGGGGACTATGGCTACACCTTC

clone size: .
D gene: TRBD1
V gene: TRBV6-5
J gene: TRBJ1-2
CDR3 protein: CASSLRTGYGYTF
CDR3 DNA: TGTGCCAGCAGTCTTCGGACAGGTTATGGCTACACCTTC

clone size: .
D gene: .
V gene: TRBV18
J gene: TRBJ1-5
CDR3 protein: CASSPGRNQPQHF
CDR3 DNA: TGTGCCAGCTCACCGGGGCGAAATCAGCCCCAGCATTTT

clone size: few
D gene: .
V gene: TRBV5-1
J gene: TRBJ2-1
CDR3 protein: CASSLEISYNEQFF
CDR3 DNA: TGCGCCAGCAGTCTCGAGATTTCCTACAATGAGCAGTTCTTC

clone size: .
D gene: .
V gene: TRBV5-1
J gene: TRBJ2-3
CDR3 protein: CASSFGQDGDTQYF
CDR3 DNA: TGCGCCAGCAGCTTCGGACAAGATGGAGATACGCAGTATTTT

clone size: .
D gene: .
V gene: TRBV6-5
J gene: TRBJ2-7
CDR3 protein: CASSLRESSYEQYF
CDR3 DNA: TGTGCCAGCAGCCTCCGGGAAAGCTCCTACGAGCAGTACTTC

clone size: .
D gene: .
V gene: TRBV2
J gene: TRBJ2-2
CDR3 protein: CASREDLARVELFF
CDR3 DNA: TGTGCCAGCAGAGAGGACCTAGCTAGGGTGGAGCTGTTTTTT

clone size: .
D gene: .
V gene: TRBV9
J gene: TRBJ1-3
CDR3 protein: CASSVAGGTGNTIYF
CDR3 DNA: TGTGCCAGCAGCGTAGCGGGGGGAACTGGAAACACCATATATTTT

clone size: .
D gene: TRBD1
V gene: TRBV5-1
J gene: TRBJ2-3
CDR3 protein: CASSSTGQGDTQYF
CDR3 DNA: TGCGCCAGCAGCTCGACAGGGCAGGGAGATACGCAGTATTTT

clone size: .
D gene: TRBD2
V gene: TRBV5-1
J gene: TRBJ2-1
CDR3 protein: CASSWGTSGGNEQFF
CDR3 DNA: TGCGCCAGCAGCTGGGGGACTAGCGGGGGCAATGAGCAGTTCTTC

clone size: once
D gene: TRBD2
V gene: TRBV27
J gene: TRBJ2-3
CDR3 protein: CASRSSGVTDTQYF
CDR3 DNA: TGTGCCAGCAGATCTAGCGGTGTCACAGATACGCAGTATTTT

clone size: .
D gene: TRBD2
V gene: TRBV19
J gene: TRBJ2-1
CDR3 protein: CASSMDGTSGKYEQFF
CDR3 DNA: TGTGCCAGTAGTATGGACGGGACTAGCGGGAAATATGAGCAGTTCTTC

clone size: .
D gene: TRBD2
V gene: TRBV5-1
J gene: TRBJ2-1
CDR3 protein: CASSFYSGRAYEQFF
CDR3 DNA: TGCGCCAGCAGCTTTTATAGCGGGAGGGCCTATGAGCAGTTCTTC

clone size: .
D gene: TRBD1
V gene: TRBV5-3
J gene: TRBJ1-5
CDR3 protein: CARSRRWTGESNQPQHF
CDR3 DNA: TGTGCCAGAAGCCGACGATGGACAGGCGAAAGCAATCAGCCCCAGCATTTT

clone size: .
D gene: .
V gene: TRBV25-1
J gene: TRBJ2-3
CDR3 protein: CASSEAGPFTQYF
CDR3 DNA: TGTGCCAGCAGTGAGGCGGGACCGTTCACGCAGTATTTT

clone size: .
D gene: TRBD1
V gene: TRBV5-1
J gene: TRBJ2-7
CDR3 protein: CASSLRTGTGSYEQYF
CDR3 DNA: TGCGCCAGCAGCTTGCGAACGGGGACAGGGAGCTACGAGCAGTACTTC

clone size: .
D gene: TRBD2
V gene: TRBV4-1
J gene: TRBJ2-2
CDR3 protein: CASSQEASGLFGELFF
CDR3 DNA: TGCGCCAGCAGCCAAGAGGCTAGCGGGCTTTTCGGGGAGCTGTTTTTT

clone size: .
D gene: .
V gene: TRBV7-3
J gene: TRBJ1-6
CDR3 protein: CASSLNAIAGDGNSPLHF
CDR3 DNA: TGTGCCAGCAGCTTAAACGCCATAGCCGGGGATGGTAACTCACCCCTCCACTTT

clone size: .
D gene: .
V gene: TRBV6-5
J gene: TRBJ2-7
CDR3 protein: CASSRGQGYTYEQYF
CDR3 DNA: TGTGCCAGCAGCCGAGGGCAGGGGTATACCTACGAGCAGTACTTC

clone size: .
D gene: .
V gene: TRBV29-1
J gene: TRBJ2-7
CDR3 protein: CSVMEGSVYEQYF
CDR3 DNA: TGCAGCGTGATGGAGGGGTCAGTCTACGAGCAGTACTTC

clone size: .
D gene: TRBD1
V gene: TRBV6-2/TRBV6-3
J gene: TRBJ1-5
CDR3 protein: CASSWGQGGNQPQHF
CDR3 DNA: TGTGCCAGCAGTTGGGGACAGGGTGGCAATCAGCCCCAGCATTTT

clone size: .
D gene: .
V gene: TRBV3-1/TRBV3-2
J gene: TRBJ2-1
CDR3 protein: CASSGLWNNEQFF
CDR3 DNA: TGTGCCAGCAGCGGACTATGGAACAATGAGCAGTTCTTC

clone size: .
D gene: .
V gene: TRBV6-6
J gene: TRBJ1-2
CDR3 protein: CASSLAEGVGGYTF
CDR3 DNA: TGTGCCAGCAGTTTAGCCGAAGGGGTAGGAGGCTACACCTTC

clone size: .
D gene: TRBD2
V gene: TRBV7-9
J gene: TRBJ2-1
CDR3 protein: CASSSARSGSSYNEQFF
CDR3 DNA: TGTGCCAGCAGCTCCGCCCGCAGCGGGAGCTCCTACAATGAGCAGTTCTTC

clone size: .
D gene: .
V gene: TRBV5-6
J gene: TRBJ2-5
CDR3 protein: CASSGGAETQYF
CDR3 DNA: TGTGCCAGCAGCGGGGGGGCAGAGACCCAGTACTTC

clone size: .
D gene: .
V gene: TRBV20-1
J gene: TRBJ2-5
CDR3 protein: CSASETWKTQYF
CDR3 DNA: TGCAGTGCTAGTGAGACTTGGAAGACCCAGTACTTC

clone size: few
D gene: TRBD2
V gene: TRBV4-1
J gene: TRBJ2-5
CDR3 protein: CASSQDSTGGGETQYF
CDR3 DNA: TGCGCCAGCAGCCAAGACTCGACGGGAGGGGGAGAGACCCAGTACTTC